This T cell receptor (beta chain) is drawn from a study of OX40 agonist ivuxolimab in advanced cancers. Study context: Therapy given before enrollment (anti-PD-1, anti-PD-L1 or anti-CTLA-4) was allowed, and roughly 41% had some. Partial responses occurred in three patients (one hepatocellular carcinoma, two cutaneous melanoma). Study-wide results and caveats: Both CD4+ and CD8+ T cell populations in blood had undergone clonal expansion by week 6 at 0.1 to 3.0 mg/kg.

Comments on this clone: No antigen is known for it.

The CDR3 runs to 14 residues. V trimming: 7 bases; J trimming: 9 bases; junction bases outside the gene matches: 7. Germline V gene sequence: CDR1 LNHDA, CDR2 SQIVND (reference sequence). The method was immunoSEQ multiplex PCR; TCRdb's version includes in-frame clones alone and lacks a portion of them. The data show more than 90,000 clones, about four fifths seen once. Autoimmune disease history or systemic immunosuppression excluded patients. The sequence was obtained from an adult with an advanced solid tumor such as melanoma, head and neck, liver or kidney cancer. The chain recombines TRBV19 with TRBJ1-6; 9 positions agree with TRBD1. The specimen was CD4+ or CD8+ T cells sorted from blood, collected in a trial of the OX40 agonist ivuxolimab. The CDR3 protein is CASIGTGLGSPLHF. CDR3 bases: TGTGCCAGTATCGGGACAGGGTTGGGTTCACCCCTCCACTTT.